A single sample is the source of the 11 T cell receptor beta chains below, sequenced in a study of shared clonotypes between healthy human individuals. Using immunoSEQ multiplex PCR, the repertoire was profiled, and TCRdb retains in-frame clones only, with some absent. This sample has roughly 1,100,000 clones, with about 70% found just once. The sample taken for sequencing was memory CD4+ T cells sorted from blood. As to subset: CD45RA-negative fraction. Receptor source: a man aged 18 to 30 in good health.

This clone came up a few times. Germline is not matched at one junction end, which may reflect a read error. The chain combines TRBV29-1 with TRBJ1-2; D is uncertain. The CDR3 is 10 amino acids. Germline V gene lookup returns CDR1 SQVTM and CDR2 ANQGSEA. The CDR3 bases are TGCAGCGTTGGAGGACCGGACTGGAACTTC. Its translation is CSVGGPDWNF.

The chain carries TRBV5-6 and TRBJ1-5; possible D gene TRBD1, 5 bases. This CDR3 has 13 residues. Trimming stripped 3 bases from V and 4 bases from J, with 8 bases between. CDR1 and CDR2 (germline): SGHDT, YYEEEE. CDR3 in amino acids: CASSSGLNQPQHF. DNA of the CDR3: TGTGCCAGCAGCTCGGGACTTAATCAGCCCCAGCATTTT. Complete variable domain (other parts from reference TRBV5-6 and TRBJ1-5): DAGVTQSPTHLIKTRGQQVTLRCSPKSGHDTVSWYQQALGQGPQFIFQYYEEEERQRGNFPDRFSGHQFPNYSSELNVNALLLGDSALYLCASSSGLNQPQHFGDGTRLSIL.

J is TRBJ2-7 and V is TRBV28, with D possibly being TRBD2 (5 bases). The CDR3 contains 16 residues. Trimming removed 7 bases from V and 1 base from J, with 20 bases in between. CDR1 and CDR2 (germline): MDHEN, SYDVKM. CDR3: CASKEPGRGISYEQYF. CDR3 in DNA: TGTGCCAGCAAAGAACCCGGCCGAGGGATTTCCTACGAGCAGTACTTC.

This clone appeared many times. V and J are TRBV6-5 and TRBJ1-5, with D possibly matching TRBD1 (6 bases). CDR1 is MNHEY, CDR2 SVGAGI, per germline. Trimming cost V 4 bases and J 4 bases, with 14 bases left between them. The CDR3 consists of 15 residues. DNA of the CDR3: TGTGCCAGCAGTTCCCTGACAGGCCTAAATCAGCCCCAGCATTTT. Its protein is CASSSLTGLNQPQHF.

The chain is built from TRBV4-3 and TRBJ2-1; either TRBD1 or TRBD2 may supply D (7 bases each). V was shortened by 0 bases and J by 8 bases, with 26 bases between the two germline ends. CDR1 and CDR2 from the germline V gene are LGHNA and YSLEER. This CDR3 has 19 residues. This CDR3 reads CASSQDGGGGSGLKYEQFF. The CDR3 DNA reads TGCGCCAGCAGCCAAGATGGAGGGGGCGGGAGCGGTCTAAAGTATGAGCAGTTCTTC.

The rearrangement uses TRBV10-3 and TRBJ2-5, with D uncertain. CDR3 size: 11 residues. With 3 bases removed from V and 10 bases from J, the gap between germline ends came to 9 bases. The germline gives CDR1 ENHRY, CDR2 SYGVKD. CDR3 nucleotides: TGTGCCATCAGTGACGGATACGGCCAGTACTTC. It encodes CAISDGYGQYF.

The chain recombines TRBV9 with TRBJ2-3; 9 bases map to TRBD2. Germline V gene sequence: CDR1 SGDLS, CDR2 YYNGEE. The CDR3 runs to 15 residues. V shed 2 bases and J 4 bases; nucleotides not matched to a gene: 5. Written as DNA, the CDR3 is TGTGCCAGCAGCGTCATAGCGGGGGACGCAGATACGCAGTATTTT. Translating it yields CASSVIAGDADTQYF.

J is TRBJ1-5 and V is TRBV6-1; D unclear. Trimming removed 3 bases from V and 7 bases from J, with 4 bases in between. This CDR3 spans 11 amino acids. Germline V gene lookup returns CDR1 MNHNS and CDR2 SASEGT. The CDR3 reads CASSETQPQHF. In DNA, the CDR3 is TGTGCCAGCAGTGAGACCCAGCCCCAGCATTTT.

The chain combines TRBV4-1 with TRBJ2-2, with D perhaps matching TRBD1 (6 bases). Between the trimmed V and J ends, which lost 1 base and 7 bases, there was a span of 13 bases. CDR1 is MGHRA, CDR2 YSYEKL, per germline. CDR3 length equals 15 residues. CDR3 nucleotide sequence: TGCGCCAGCAGCCAAGCTGGGACCAGGGGCGGGGAGCTGTTTTTT. Translating it yields CASSQAGTRGGELFF.

The rearrangement joins TRBV29-1 to TRBJ1-1; TRBD1 matches at 7 bases. Germline CDR1 and CDR2: SQVTM and ANQGSEA. The CDR3 consists of 14 residues. The trim removed 5 bases at V and 2 bases at J, leaving 8 bases unmatched. CDR3 sequence: CSVPGQTVNTEAFF. The CDR3 DNA sequence: TGCAGCGTTCCGGGACAGACGGTTAACACTGAAGCTTTCTTT.

This clone has at least ten counts. J is TRBJ2-1 and V is TRBV2; D is unclear. From germline, CDR1 is SNHLY and CDR2 FYNNEI. The CDR3 spans 11 residues. Deletions cut 3 bases from V and 9 bases from J, with 6 bases between. CDR3 bases: TGTGCCAGCAGTGAGTGGGGTGAGCAGTTCTTC. Amino acids: CASSEWGEQFF.